This T cell receptor (beta chain) originates from a study of CD8+ T cells in alopecia areata (dated by TCRdb to between 2018 and 2020). Study-level background: Treated patients were enrolled in an open-label pilot trial of oral tofacitinib at 5 to 10 mg twice daily for moderate-to-severe alopecia areata. Patients stayed on tofacitinib for 6 to 18 months and then had 6 months of follow-up off drug so that delayed response and recurrence could be assessed. In treated patients, disease severity was measured using the SALT score, which gives the percentage of scalp surface area affected. To study T cell clonal expansion in alopecia areata, the researchers applied high-throughput TCRbeta sequencing to both the C3H/HeJ mouse model and human patients. On the human side, TCRbeta sequencing was run on scalp tissue and on sorted CD4+ and CD8+ peripheral blood T cells from healthy controls and from alopecia areata patients with either patchy or totalis/universalis disease. Tofacitinib-treated patients had biopsies at baseline and at 4 and 24 weeks of treatment, with a later scalp biopsy in several patients. Clonality in the scalp was compared among normal scalp (n=4), patchy alopecia areata scalp (n=8), and alopecia totalis/universalis scalp (n=8). The RNA source kit depended on sample type: the PAXgene miRNA kit for fixed scalp, the miRNeasy kit for PBMCs, and the RNeasy kit for mouse skin. immunoSEQ multiplex PCR using 35 Vbeta forward primers and 13 Jbeta reverse primers was used to amplify TCRbeta CDR3 regions. General study outcomes and caveats: Tofacitinib significantly decreased scalp clonality and the number of expanded CD8+ clones among the top 100 scalp clones. Many expanded lesional clones persisted in scalp and blood during tofacitinib treatment, which may partly explain relapse after stopping treatment. Higher clonality and more expanded CD8+ clones were observed in lesional scalp than in normal scalp, particularly in alopecia totalis/universalis, a finding suggestive of antigenic drive. Scalp TCR repertoire analysis is complicated because resident alphabeta T cells in normal human skin are also sequenced, whereas mouse skin is dominated by gammadelta T cells. Shared TCR sequences between patients were less evident than in mice, which may be partly attributable to HLA diversity in the patient population. Because the treated cohort was small and had just a single nonresponder, larger studies are needed to establish links between baseline CD8+ expansion and response.

Libraries were made using the immunoSEQ multiplex PCR assay. To provide template for TCR sequencing, every sample had RNA extracted and reverse transcribed into cDNA. SuperScript III was used to make first-strand cDNA, primed with a 2:1 mix of oligo-dT and random hexamers. A synthetic immune receptor repertoire was used to assess amplification bias, and residual bias was removed computationally. Turning to the authors' computational methods: Raw reads were preprocessed to remove errors, and CDR3 was defined according to IMGT conventions as the region from the conserved cysteine to phenylalanine. Clonality was computed by normalizing Shannon entropy by log2 of the number of productive unique TCRs and subtracting the result from 1. Scalp TCRbeta sequences were cross-referenced with sorted blood CD4 and CD8 repertoires so that the CD4 or CD8 identity of scalp clones could be inferred. TCRdb re-hosts the immuneACCESS table, in-frame sequences only. Its copies lack some clones; in the studies checked, an unresolved V gene accounts for under half of them, and the cause for the rest is not known. The V and J calls and clone size are taken from that table; D and trimming were inferred from the DNA. The sample records 180,000 or so clones, about 54% of which are singletons. Of the sample, 16% falls within the top ten clones.

This clone was seen more than once but under ten times. It lacks a known antigen. Base qualities are missing; no much larger clone stands one base away. The treatment or condition label corresponds to: oral pan-JAK inhibitor, 5-10 mg twice daily. From alopecia areata patients, peripheral blood was collected along with lesional scalp punch biopsies. After PBMCs were isolated by density centrifugation and stained for CD3, CD4 and CD8, a FACSAria was used to sort CD4+ and CD8+ T cells. The sequencing used CD4+ T cells sorted from blood, collected between weeks 55 and 65, from a patient treated with tofacitinib. The TCR originated in a human donor with alopecia areata.

The nucleotide sequence is given as TGCAGCGTTTTACAGGGAGCTGGGGCCAACGTCCTGACTTTC. The translation is CSVLQGAGANVLTF. The rearrangement joined TRBV29-1 to TRBJ2-6; TRBD1 is perhaps the D gene, given 6 matching bases. V is clipped by 5 bases and J by 2 bases, and the sequence between their germline boundaries is 10 bases long. CDR1 SQVTM and CDR2 ANQGSEA are derived from the germline V gene. The CDR3, from cysteine to phenylalanine, totals 14 residues. Just the 42-base CDR3 DNA is kept, in frame starting at base 1.